The 32 T cell receptor beta chains given below trace back to one sample, sequenced in a study of T cells in Graves' hyperthyroidism and ophthalmopathy. Amplification targeted TCR beta CDR3 regions from RNA transcripts. During a first-round RT-PCR of the TCR CDR3, the HTBI primer set was used. Each CDR3 protein gets one entry after TCRdb re-called the multiplex PCR reads with MiXCR. The data contain more than 500,000 distinct CDR3 sequences, 40% to 55% of them singletons. Sequenced material: peripheral blood or thyroid tissue (not recorded which). The source of these receptors is an adult woman with Graves' disease, either hyperthyroidism or ophthalmopathy (not recorded which).

This clonotype has ten or more counts. This sequence joins TRBV11-2 and TRBJ2-5; D is unclear. Trimming took 0 bases from V and 1 from J, leaving 9 bases between them. Germline V lookup: CDR1 SGHAT, CDR2 FQNNGV. CDR3 length: 15 residues. As DNA, the CDR3 is TGTGCCAGCAGCTTAGATCGAGGCTTCCAAGAGACCCAGTACTTC. This encodes CASSLDRGFQETQYF.

The V call is TRBV20-1, the J call TRBJ1-4, with 9 bases that match TRBD1. The germline V gene encodes CDR1 DFQATT and CDR2 SNEGSKA (reference sequence). V dropped 5 bases and J dropped 3; count of bases not matched to a gene: 1. This CDR3 has 13 residues. The CDR3 loop reads CSAGTGSNEKLFF. The CDR3, as DNA: TGCAGTGCTGGGACAGGGTCTAATGAAAAACTGTTTTTT.

The sample holds many counts of this clonotype. This chain connects TRBV10-3 to TRBJ1-6; D is uncertain. Trimming took 0 bases from V and 4 from J, leaving 13 bases between them. This CDR3 is built from 17 residues. Germline V gene sequence: CDR1 ENHRY, CDR2 SYGVKD. The CDR3 spells CAISESSLNRYNSPLHF. Written as DNA, the CDR3 is TGTGCCATCAGTGAGTCGAGTTTGAACAGATATAATTCACCCCTCCACTTT.

This clonotype has at least ten counts. The chain combines TRBV3-1 with TRBJ1-5; D not resolved. The V end was cut by 2 bases, the J end by 4 bases, with 3 bases between. The CDR3 length is 12 residues. Germline CDR1 is LGHDT and CDR2 is YNNKEL (reference sequence). DNA for the CDR3: TGTGCCAGCAGCCAATCGAATCAGCCCCAGCATTTT. Protein sequence: CASSQSNQPQHF.

In this sample, this clonotype turned up many times. The chain combines TRBV6-6 with TRBJ1-2; no firm D call. This CDR3 is 13 amino acids long. Trimming took 6 bases from V and 6 from J, leaving 14 bases between them. The germline gives CDR1 MNHNY, CDR2 SVGAGI (reference sequence). The CDR3 sequence: CASSLTQTHGYTF. As DNA, the CDR3 is TGTGCCAGCAGCCTCACCCAAACTCATGGCTACACCTTC.

The CDR3 DNA reads as TGCAGCTTCAGACAGGGACTAGGCGGCTACGAGCAGTACTTC. Amino acid sequence: CSFRQGLGGYEQYF. V usage is TRBV29-1 and J usage is TRBJ2-7, with D tentatively TRBD2 (8 bases). Germline CDR1 and CDR2: SQVTM and ANQGSEA. Trimming removed 8 bases at V and 3 bases at J, with 20 bases between. CDR3 length: 14 residues.

The chain uses TRBV28 and TRBJ1-5; a weak D match, TRBD1 (5 bases). This CDR3 is built from 16 residues. Trimming took 6 bases from V and 1 from J, leaving 16 bases between them. CDR1 and CDR2 (germline): MDHEN, SYDVKM. In DNA form, the CDR3 reads TGTGCCAGCAGGTGGGTGGGGCCCCGCAGCAATCAGCCCCAGCATTTT. As protein: CASRWVGPRSNQPQHF.

This clonotype has only a few counts. No conserved phenylalanine or tryptophan is present at the end of the CDR3, so a read error is the likely explanation. The DNA is omitted, as the CDR3 cannot be located on it reliably, and the CDR3 follows TCRdb's listing. This chain connects TRBV10-2 to TRBJ1-1; TRBD1 was called by the table and not checked on the DNA. Germline loops: CDR1 WSHSY, CDR2 SAAADI. The CDR3 spans 10 amino acids, including both terminal residues. The CDR3 here is CASSDGGLEV.

V gene TRBV10-3 combines with J gene TRBJ1-6; D may be TRBD1 (6 bases). CDR3 length equals 17 residues. The V end was cut by 11 bases, the J end by 8 bases, with 28 bases between. CDR1 and CDR2 (germline): ENHRY, SYGVKD. CDR3 sequence (DNA): TGTGCCCCCGAAGAACTCAGGGGCGGATTCTCTGATTCACCCCTCCACTTT. Protein: CAPEELRGGFSDSPLHF.

The V call is TRBV20-1, the J call TRBJ2-5; 8 bases agree with TRBD2. Trimming took 6 bases from V and 5 from J; bases not matched to a gene: 11. This CDR3 has 14 residues. Per the germline V gene, CDR1 is DFQATT and CDR2 is SNEGSKA (reference sequence). As DNA, the CDR3 is TGCAGTGCAGCATCCGGGGGGGGGCGGGAGACCCAGTACTTC. Its translation: CSAASGGGRETQYF.

This clonotype was detected ten times or more. The rearrangement joins TRBV4-1 to TRBJ1-4, with a possible D match to TRBD1 (6 bases). The V end was cut by 5 bases, the J end by 8 bases, with 18 bases between. The CDR3 has 15 residues. CDR1 is MGHRA, CDR2 YSYEKL, per germline. The CDR3 DNA is TGCGCCAGCAGCGACCGAGGGGGATTGAGGGAAAAACTGTTTTTT. The encoded protein is CASSDRGGLREKLFF.

This clonotype was counted at least ten times. V usage is TRBV5-1 and J usage is TRBJ2-7; no reliable D call. V was cut by 4 bases and J by 2 bases, with 13 bases left in between. The CDR3 sequence is 14 residues long. Germline CDR1 SGHRS, CDR2 YFSETQ. The CDR3 region is CASSNFRVPYEQYF. For the CDR3, the DNA is TGCGCCAGCAGCAATTTTAGAGTCCCCTACGAGCAGTACTTC.

The table lists this clonotype with many counts. This chain connects TRBV7-9 to TRBJ1-1, with D tentatively TRBD1 (5 bases). CDR3 length: 11 residues. Trimming removed 5 bases at V and 10 bases at J, with 11 bases between. Germline V gives CDR1 SEHNR, CDR2 FQNEAQ (reference sequence). This chain's CDR3 is CASSPWGGAFF. The CDR3 bases are TGTGCCAGCAGCCCTTGGGGGGGAGCTTTCTTT.

As for this clonotype: It may be a read error: a sequence one base away is much more abundant. The rearrangement uses TRBV7-3 and TRBJ1-2; no firm D call. Germline CDR1 SGHTA, CDR2 FQGTGA. Trimming pared 4 bases from V and 7 bases from J, leaving 10 bases between. This CDR3 has 12 residues. The CDR3 DNA follows: TGTGCCAGCAGCTCGGCTGTTGGTGGCTACACCTTC. Amino acids: CASSSAVGGYTF.

The chain recombines TRBV2 with TRBJ1-1; TRBD1 matches at 9 bases. The CDR3 has 14 amino acids. The trim removed 5 bases at V and 1 base at J, leaving 2 bases unmatched. Looked up from germline, CDR1 is SNHLY and CDR2 is FYNNEI. The CDR3 here is CASSKTGGNTEAFF. CDR3 coding DNA: TGTGCCAGCAGTAAGACAGGGGGGAACACTGAAGCTTTCTTT.

The chain links TRBV9 to TRBJ2-5; D is ambiguous. The CDR3 covers 14 residues. Trimming shortened V by 0 bases and J by 2 bases, and 8 bases separated the two germline ends. Germline CDR1 and CDR2: SGDLS and YYNGEE. The CDR3 spells CASSVDGVQETQYF. CDR3 sequence (DNA): TGTGCCAGCAGCGTAGATGGGGTTCAAGAGACCCAGTACTTC.

A remark on this clonotype: At one of its ends the junction is not consistent with the germline gene, which may arise from a read error. The rearrangement links TRBV10-3 to TRBJ1-1; tentatively, D is TRBD1 (6 bases). The CDR3 loop spans 14 amino acids. Germline V gene lookup returns CDR1 ENHRY and CDR2 SYGVKD. The CDR3 region is CAITTDRTNTEASF. The CDR3 nucleotides read TGTGCCATAACAACGGACAGAACGAACACTGAAGCTTCCTTT.

V and J are TRBV20-1 and TRBJ1-5; D unresolved. V lost 3 bases and J 6 bases, leaving 6 bases between the germline ends. Germline loops: CDR1 DFQATT, CDR2 SNEGSKA (reference sequence). The CDR3 has 11 residues. CDR3 amino acids: CSARDFQPQHF. CDR3 sequence (DNA): TGCAGTGCTAGGGACTTTCAGCCCCAGCATTTT.

Points on this clonotype: The CDR3 does not end in the conserved phenylalanine or tryptophan, so this is likely a read error. The chain has TRBV7-2 and TRBJ2-5; TRBD1 matches at 7 bases. The CDR3 is 16 residues long. CDR1 and CDR2 from the germline V gene are SGHTA and FQGNSA. Trimming at V came to 6 bases and at J to 1 base, leaving 11 bases not matched to a gene. CDR3 sequence (DNA): TGTGCCAGCAGTTTTATTAAGGGACAGCCCCAAGAGACCCAGTACCTC. Its protein is CASSFIKGQPQETQYL.

The chain uses TRBV15 and TRBJ1-6; no definite D call. This CDR3 is built from 15 residues. V lost 5 bases to trimming and J lost 5 bases, with 13 bases between them. Germline CDR1 reads LNHNV; CDR2 reads YYDKDF (reference sequence). This CDR3 is CATSVGRTDNSPLHF. The DNA of the CDR3 is TGTGCCACCAGCGTCGGACGGACGGATAATTCACCCCTCCACTTT. Complete variable domain (other parts from reference TRBV15 and TRBJ1-6): DAMVIQNPRYQVTQFGKPVTLSCSQTLNHNVMYWYQQKSSQAPKLLFHYYDKDFNNEADTPDNFQSRRPNTSFCFLDIRSPGLGDTAMYLCATSVGRTDNSPLHFGNGTRLTVT.

DNA for the CDR3: TGTGCCAGCAGCTTCAGGTGGTCGAACACCGGGGAGCTGTTTTTT. Residues: CASSFRWSNTGELFF. The rearrangement uses TRBV7-2 and TRBJ2-2; D remains ambiguous. The CDR3 is 15 residues long. Trimming removed 3 bases from V and 0 bases from J, with 8 bases in between. Germline values: CDR1 SGHTA, CDR2 FQGNSA.

The chain links TRBV29-1 to TRBJ1-1; 7 bases match TRBD1. V gave up 0 bases and J gave up 11 bases; unmatched junction bases: 6. The CDR3 runs to 12 residues. The germline CDR1 and CDR2 sequences are SQVTM and ANQGSEA. This CDR3 is CSVEDRGGEAFF. The CDR3, as DNA: TGCAGCGTTGAAGATCGAGGGGGCGAGGCTTTCTTT.

This clonotype was observed a few times. The chain is built from TRBV27 and TRBJ1-4; D is unclear. CDR3 length: 14 amino acids. Per germline, CDR1 MNHEY and CDR2 SMNVEV (reference sequence). The V end was cut by 3 bases, the J end by 4 bases, with 9 bases between. The CDR3 coding sequence is TGTGCCAGCAGTTTTGGAACAATTAATGAAAAACTGTTTTTT. The encoded protein is CASSFGTINEKLFF.

This clonotype showed up many times. The chain joins TRBV7-9 to TRBJ2-5; 9 bases fit TRBD2. The CDR3 runs to 15 residues. The V segment lost 5 bases and the J segment 4 bases; nucleotides outside the gene matches: 8. Looked up from germline, CDR1 is SEHNR and CDR2 is FQNEAQ (reference sequence). CDR3 region: CASSIELAGRETQYF. The CDR3 DNA is TGTGCCAGCAGCATAGAACTAGCGGGTAGAGAGACCCAGTACTTC.

This clonotype was seen ten or more times. The chain has TRBV20-1 and TRBJ1-2, with a weak D call TRBD1 (6 bases). The CDR3 totals 13 residues. Per the germline V gene, CDR1 is DFQATT and CDR2 is SNEGSKA (reference sequence). Trimming took off 3 bases at V and 6 bases at J, with 14 bases between the two ends. CDR3 region: CSASYREGHGYTF. For the CDR3, the DNA is TGCAGTGCTAGTTACAGGGAGGGTCATGGCTACACCTTC.

The chain carries TRBV15 and TRBJ2-5; 9 bases fit TRBD2. Germline values: CDR1 LNHNV, CDR2 YYDKDF (reference sequence). This CDR3 comprises 13 residues. Written as DNA, the CDR3 is TGTGCTAGCCAGGCGGGAGGGCTGGAGACCCAGTACTTC. It translates to CASQAGGLETQYF. Based on the CDR3 plus reference TRBV15 and TRBJ2-5, the full variable domain is DAMVIQNPRYQVTQFGKPVTLSCSQTLNHNVMYWYQQKSSQAPKLLFHYYDKDFNNEADTPDNFQSRRPNTSFCFLDIRSPGLGDTAMYLCASQAGGLETQYFGPGTRLLVL.

The chain links TRBV20-1 to TRBJ2-3, with 9 bases that match TRBD2. The CDR3 covers 15 residues. J was trimmed by 4 bases and V by 0 bases; bases with no gene match: 5. CDR1 and CDR2 from the germline V gene are DFQATT and SNEGSKA (reference sequence). CDR3 coding DNA: TGCAGTGCTAGAGAGAGCGGGAGGATCCCAGATACGCAGTATTTT. Protein sequence: CSARESGRIPDTQYF.

V and J are TRBV9 and TRBJ1-5; TRBD1 is a possible D gene (6 bases). The CDR3 is 14 amino acids. The germline V gene has CDR1 SGDLS and CDR2 YYNGEE. V lost 4 bases and J lost 6, with 14 bases in between. The CDR3 region has the DNA TGTGCCAGCAGCTCGACAGGTATGAGTCAGCCCCAGCATTTT. Amino acid sequence: CASSSTGMSQPQHF. The whole variable domain, remainder taken from reference TRBV9 and TRBJ1-5, is DSGVTQTPKHLITATGQRVTLRCSPRSGDLSVYWYQQSLDQGLQFLIQYYNGEERAKGNILERFSAQQFPDLHSELNLSSLELGDSALYFCASSSTGMSQPQHFGDGTRLSIL.

This clonotype was seen many times. The chain links TRBV12-3 or TRBV12-4 to TRBJ2-2; D is undetermined. The CDR3 sequence is 17 residues long. Deletions cut 1 base from V and 6 bases from J, with 18 bases between. The CDR3 DNA is TGTGCCAGCAGTTTAGTACTCCGGGTTGGATCGGCCGGGGAGCTGTTTTTT. It specifies CASSLVLRVGSAGELFF.

This clonotype was counted many times. The chain carries TRBV2 and TRBJ1-1; no clear D gene. This CDR3 contains 14 residues. Trimming removed 1 base at V and 0 bases at J, with 6 bases between. CDR1 and CDR2 (germline): SNHLY, FYNNEI. CDR3 protein: CASSEDNLNTEAFF. CDR3 DNA sequence: TGTGCCAGCAGTGAAGACAATTTGAACACTGAAGCTTTCTTT.

This sequence joins TRBV7-2 and TRBJ2-7, with 14 nucleotides matching TRBD2. This CDR3 comprises 17 residues. V shed 5 bases, J shed 2 bases, and the junction held 8 bases outside the gene matches. CDR1 is SGHTA, CDR2 FQGNSA, per germline. The CDR3 DNA reads as TGTGCCAGCAGCATCTGGACTAGCGGGAGGTGGACCTACGAGCAGTACTTC. This encodes CASSIWTSGRWTYEQYF. The full variable domain, completed using reference TRBV7-2 and TRBJ2-7, is GAGVSQSPSNKVTEKGKDVELRCDPISGHTALYWYRQSLGQGLEFLIYFQGNSAPDKSGLPSDRFSAERTGGSVSTLTIQRTQQEDSAVYLCASSIWTSGRWTYEQYFGPGTRLTVT.

The chain joins TRBV12-3 or TRBV12-4 to TRBJ2-3, with a possible D match to TRBD2 (5 bases). The V gene lost 7 bases and the J gene lost 0 bases, with 8 bases spanning the gap. The CDR3 is 13 residues long. The CDR3 nucleotides read TGTGCCAGCATGCGGACTAGCACAGATACGCAGTATTTT. The encoded protein is CASMRTSTDTQYF.